This section outlines one T cell receptor beta chain sequence together with its context. Its recognized antigen is unknown. No quality values exist for individual bases; no much larger clone is one base distant. Library generation was performed with 5' RACE. The run used an Illumina HiSeq 2500. A second PCR of about 6 to 12 cycles was run with a J-beta primer mix and a sample-barcoded 5' primer. A unique molecular identifier was introduced onto each TCR beta cDNA molecule by a template-switch 5' adaptor carrying 12 random nucleotides. Each sample yielded at least 2.5 million CDR3-containing paired-end reads. All of the RNA was converted into first-strand cDNA using the Mint cDNA synthesis kit, with a TRBC-specific oligonucleotide serving as the primer. All cDNA was treated with uracil-DNA glycosylase and then went through a first 18-cycle PCR with the universal primers M1SS and BC2_uni_R. The study's own analysis went as follows. For normalization, 1 million high-quality reads, each with a distinct molecular identifier, were randomly selected from each sample. Instead of being binned into consensus sequences, reads with shared molecular identifiers were discarded. CDR3 identification, clonotype clustering and error correction used MiTCR with a Q25 quality threshold and the strictest error-elimination algorithm. A nonparametric unseen species model with Euler transformation was used to estimate a lower bound on total TCR beta diversity. Using fastp at Q25 and MiXCR, TCRdb reprocessed the public reads and kept productive beta chains. Each entry merges the rows of one CDR3 protein and shows their most common DNA and genes. The V and J calls, along with clone size, are taken from TCRdb and not from the paper's own processing. The sample data list about a million distinct CDR3 sequences, and roughly two fifths of these were observed just once. About 12% of the sample lies in the top ten.

This record belongs to a study of blood T cells in healthy people across ages (dated by TCRdb to between 2014 and 2017). Context from the whole study: In model experiments, template switching captured about one uniquely barcoded TCR beta cDNA molecule for every two T cells. The donors were split into four age groups: young (average 16 years), middle-aged (nearly 40), aged (roughly 65) and long-lived (under 85). To avoid experimental bias, donors of different ages were randomly spread across the sequencing lanes. Using the same blood draw, the study looked at two additional independent replicas of 1 million unique cDNA reads for two donors, one aged 18 to 29 and the other aged 80 or older. Using deep sequencing normalized with unique cDNA molecular identifiers, the study measured how TCR beta repertoire diversity changes with age.

Study-wide conclusions, independent of this receptor: The CMV infection status of donors was not known, potentially confounding age-related changes in expanded clonotypes. The percentage of naive T cells measured by flow cytometry correlated strongly with observed TCR beta diversity. Estimates of total diversity from one million sequenced T cells were regarded as lower bounds and underestimates. Conclusive comparison of naive and antigen-experienced compartments was prevented by the profiling of bulk unsorted PBMCs. Compared with the aged group, the long-lived group had more naive CD4+ T cells, fewer expanded clones and increased TCR diversity, suggesting age selection. As age increased, observed TCR beta diversity per million T cells dropped in a roughly linear way, and a significant reduction was already evident by age 40.

The donors were 40 or so Caucasian individuals from Russia, aged roughly 6 to 95 years, who were systemically healthy. Each donor gave around 9.5 milliliters of peripheral blood, collected into EDTA-treated Vacutainer tubes. Ficoll-Paque density-gradient centrifugation was used to isolate PBMCs, with at least 6.5 million per sample. Total RNA was extracted from PBMCs with Trizol reagent, with at least 6 micrograms obtained per sample. For every donor, flow cytometry on a PBMC aliquot measured the percentage of naive CD45RAhigh/CD27high T cells. V is pared back by 10 bases and J by 0 bases, with 15 bases lying between the germline termini. From cysteine to phenylalanine, the CDR3 is 15 amino acids long. Only the CDR3 portion is preserved as DNA: 45 bases, with reading frame beginning at the first base. The germline V gene yields SNHLY for CDR1 and FYNNEI for CDR2.

This chain joins TRBV2 to TRBJ1-4; the D region possibly corresponds to TRBD1 (6 bases align). The sequencing sample was made of blood. The sequence was obtained from a man between 18 and 35 years old in good health. The CDR3 is CATNRQAATNEKLFF. At the DNA level, the sequence is TGTGCCACCAACCGACAGGCCGCAACTAATGAAAAACTGTTTTTT.